This T cell receptor (beta chain) is drawn from a study of shared clonotypes between healthy human individuals. Deletions cut 4 bases from V and 5 bases from J, with 22 bases between. Germline loops: CDR1 SGHNT, CDR2 YYREEE (reference sequence). The CDR3 sequence is 16 residues long. This clone was detected only once. Naive CD8 cells, CD45RO-negative and positively selected for CCR7, excluded terminally differentiated effector memory CD45RA+ cells. Repertoires were generated with immunoSEQ multiplex PCR, while TCRdb's copy carries only in-frame clones and drops some. The sample carries some 2,100,000 clones, just over 90% recorded once.

Sequencing was performed on naive CD8+ T cells from PBMCs. The chain joins TRBV5-4 to TRBJ2-7; perhaps TRBD1 as D (5 bases). This clonotype was sampled from a man aged 18 to 30 in good health. Some clones in this sample may be carry-over from other donors' samples. CDR3 nucleotide sequence: TGTGCCAGCAGCGCGGACCCCCAGGGTCGGGCCAACGAGCAGTACTTC. This encodes CASSADPQGRANEQYF.